The 19 T cell receptor beta chains below were found in one sample sequenced in a study of blood T cell repertoires in COVID-19 (dated by TCRdb to 2018 to 2020). Libraries were prepared through the immunoSEQ multiplex PCR assay. TCRdb retrieved this table from immuneACCESS and kept in-frame rearrangements only. Not all clones are present; in checked studies, unresolved V genes account for under half, and no reason is known for the remainder. The sample table lists about 200,000 clones, around nine tenths of them with a count of one. In total, the top ten clones hold under 2% of the sample. The sample consisted of peripheral blood. Every receptor here comes from a man between 18 and 35 years old with active or convalescent COVID-19.

The V call is TRBV12-3 or TRBV12-4, the J call TRBJ2-1; TRBD1 matches 7 bases. Trimming removed 6 bases from V and 11 bases from J; junction bases left unmatched: 7. CDR3 length: 12 residues. The CDR3 DNA reads TGTGCCAGCAGGGGTTGGGACAGCAAGCAGTTCTTC. Translating gives CASRGWDSKQFF.

The J gene is TRBJ1-6, the V gene TRBV5-1; 7 positions agree with TRBD1. Germline loops: CDR1 SGHRS, CDR2 YFSETQ. This CDR3 contains 14 residues. J gave up 9 bases and V 3 bases, and 6 bases lay outside the gene matches. CDR3 protein: CASSWGDSGSPLHF. CDR3 bases: TGCGCCAGCAGCTGGGGGGACAGCGGTTCACCCCTCCACTTT.

V gene TRBV5-1 combines with J gene TRBJ2-1; perhaps TRBD1 as D (5 bases). CDR1 and CDR2 (germline): SGHRS, YFSETQ. V was cut by 3 bases and J by 4 bases, with 17 bases left in between. This CDR3 region has 16 residues. The CDR3 protein is CASSSLTDQAYNEQFF. The CDR3 DNA sequence: TGCGCCAGCAGCTCTCTGACAGACCAAGCATACAATGAGCAGTTCTTC. The whole variable domain, filled in from reference TRBV5-1 and TRBJ2-1, reads KAGVTQTPRYLIKTRGQQVTLSCSPISGHRSVSWYQQTPGQGLQFLFEYFSETQRNKGNFPGRFSGRQFSNSRSEMNVSTLELGDSALYLCASSSLTDQAYNEQFFGPGTRLTVL.

This clone was seen a handful of times. The chain joins TRBV2 to TRBJ1-5; 7 bases match TRBD1. There are 11 residues in the CDR3. Trimming at V came to 5 bases and at J to 8 bases, leaving 0 bases not matched to a gene. Germline-derived CDR1 and CDR2 are SNHLY and FYNNEI. The DNA of the CDR3 is TGTGCCAGCAGTCAGGGGGAGCCCCAGCATTTT. Its protein product is CASSQGEPQHF.

The chain uses TRBV7-9 and TRBJ1-1, with D maybe TRBD1 (6 bases). CDR3 length: 15 amino acids. CDR1 is SEHNR, CDR2 FQNEAQ, per germline (reference sequence). The germline V and J ends were trimmed by 3 bases and 1 base, with 12 bases remaining between them. CDR3 residues: CASSFRGDQNTEAFF. The CDR3 DNA reads TGTGCCAGCAGCTTCAGGGGTGACCAGAACACTGAAGCTTTCTTT.

About this clone itself: The same CDR3 also results from other DNA sequences found in this sample. The genes are TRBV3-1 (or the pseudogene TRBV3-2) and TRBJ2-1, with 7 bases fitting TRBD1. The CDR3 covers 14 residues. In germline, CDR1 is LGHDT, CDR2 YNNKEL (reference sequence). J lost 4 bases, V lost 4 bases, and 4 bases had no gene match. For the CDR3, the DNA is TGTGCCAGCAGCCGCGACAGGGTGTACAATGAGCAGTTCTTC. Protein sequence: CASSRDRVYNEQFF.

This clone was detected a few times. V and J are TRBV5-1 and TRBJ2-1; TRBD2 aligns across 9 bases. Germline CDR1 and CDR2: SGHRS and YFSETQ. With 1 base clipped from V and 2 bases from J, the junction kept 4 bases outside the gene matches. This CDR3 is 16 amino acids long. In DNA form, the CDR3 reads TGCGCCAGCAGCTTGAGCGGGGGGTCCCCCTACAATGAGCAGTTCTTC. Translating it yields CASSLSGGSPYNEQFF.

In its sample, this clone was seen a few times. V usage is TRBV30 and J usage is TRBJ1-6; D perhaps matches TRBD1 (5 bases). This CDR3 comprises 15 residues. Germline CDR1 GTSNPN, CDR2 SVGIG (reference sequence). V dropped 1 base and J dropped 6 bases, with 13 bases sitting between them. Here the CDR3 DNA reads TGTGCCTGGAGTGCGACAGCGGGACTTAATTCACCCCTCCACTTT. Amino acid sequence: CAWSATAGLNSPLHF.

This chain links TRBV6-5 with TRBJ2-7, with D perhaps TRBD1 (5 bases). CDR1 is MNHEY, CDR2 SVGAGI, per germline. This CDR3 region has 13 residues. Trimming left V 7 bases short and J 5 bases short, with 15 bases between. CDR3 sequence (DNA): TGTGCCAGCAAGACAGAAGCTTACAACGAGCAGTACTTC. Translating gives CASKTEAYNEQYF.

This chain joins TRBV19 and TRBJ2-6; 9 bases agree with TRBD2. The germline V gene encodes CDR1 LNHDA and CDR2 SQIVND (reference sequence). This CDR3 comprises 18 residues. V dropped 2 bases and J dropped 0; count of bases not matched to a gene: 5. The CDR3 loop reads CASSIPRRGGSGANVLTF. CDR3 sequence (DNA): TGTGCCAGTAGTATACCGCGGCGGGGGGGCTCTGGGGCCAACGTCCTGACTTTC.

The V and J genes are TRBV7-3 and TRBJ2-2; possible D gene TRBD1, 6 bases. The germline CDR1 and CDR2 sequences are SGHTA and FQGTGA. This CDR3 spans 16 amino acids. V was clipped by 5 bases and J by 3 bases, with 16 bases between them. CDR3 protein: CASSESTGPDTGELFF. In DNA, the CDR3 is TGTGCCAGCAGCGAGTCAACAGGGCCGGACACCGGGGAGCTGTTTTTT.

CDR3 nucleotides: TGTGCCAGCAGCCACGTCGCGGTGTATGGCTACACCTTC. It yields the protein CASSHVAVYGYTF. The chain is built from TRBV14 and TRBJ1-2; D is undetermined. This CDR3 comprises 13 residues. The V end lost 3 bases, the J end lost 5 bases, and 10 bases lay between the germline ends. Germline V CDR1 and CDR2: SGHDN, FVKESK.

The chain carries TRBV10-3 and TRBJ2-7; TRBD1 aligns across 9 bases. Germline trimming cut 5 bases from V and 4 bases from J; bases unmatched to any gene: 3. CDR3 size: 13 residues. Germline V CDR1 and CDR2: ENHRY, SYGVKD. The CDR3 region has the DNA TGTGCCATCAGTCGGGACAGGGAGTACGAGCAGTACTTC. It codes for CAISRDREYEQYF.

The rearrangement joins TRBV6-5 to TRBJ1-1, with D unclear. With 0 bases removed from V and 5 bases from J, the gap between germline ends came to 13 bases. The CDR3 loop spans 15 amino acids. Per germline, CDR1 MNHEY and CDR2 SVGAGI. CDR3: CASSYSLVQSTEAFF. CDR3 sequence (DNA): TGTGCCAGCAGTTACTCGCTTGTCCAGTCGACTGAAGCTTTCTTT.

The gene calls are TRBV7-3 and TRBJ2-1; 8 nucleotides line up with TRBD2. The germline CDR1 and CDR2 sequences are SGHTA and FQGTGA. V lost 0 bases, J lost 2 bases, and 9 bases stayed unmatched. The length of the CDR3 is 18 residues. The CDR3 DNA reads as TGTGCCAGCAGCTTAACCCCCTCAGCGGGAGTAACCTACAATGAGCAGTTCTTC. Its translation: CASSLTPSAGVTYNEQFF.

This CDR3 is CASSLLGSGEETQYF. For the CDR3, the DNA is TGTGCCAGCAGCCTCCTCGGGAGTGGGGAAGAGACCCAGTACTTC. This sequence joins TRBV6-2 or TRBV6-3 and TRBJ2-5, with D maybe TRBD2 (6 bases). This CDR3 has 15 amino acids. V lost 6 bases and J lost 3, with 17 bases in between. From germline, CDR1 is MNHEY and CDR2 SVGEGT.

The chain uses TRBV7-9 and TRBJ1-1; no firm D call. The CDR3 is 16 residues long. V was cut by 5 bases and J by 3 bases, with 19 bases left in between. In germline, CDR1 is SEHNR, CDR2 FQNEAQ (reference sequence). CDR3 residues: CASSGPGVSVDTEAFF. CDR3 nucleotide sequence: TGTGCCAGCAGCGGACCGGGAGTGTCGGTGGACACTGAAGCTTTCTTT.

V usage is TRBV19 and J usage is TRBJ1-5; possible D gene TRBD1, 6 bases. V lost 10 bases and J 0 bases, leaving 13 bases between the germline ends. Per germline, CDR1 LNHDA and CDR2 SQIVND (reference sequence). CDR3 size: 14 residues. The CDR3 protein is CATQGGGSNQPQHF. Written as DNA, the CDR3 is TGTGCCACCCAAGGGGGGGGTAGCAATCAGCCCCAGCATTTT.

The chain uses TRBV7-9 and TRBJ2-7, with D hard to call. This CDR3 has 13 amino acids. V was clipped by 4 bases and J by 5 bases, with 12 bases between them. CDR1 and CDR2 from the germline V gene are SEHNR and FQNEAQ (reference sequence). The CDR3 region is CASSSRLEDEQYF. The CDR3 nucleotides are TGTGCCAGCAGCTCGCGGCTCGAAGACGAGCAGTACTTC.